The 8 T cell receptor beta chains presented below share a single source sample, sequenced in a study of persistence of HIV-infected CD4 T cells. The immunoSEQ assay was version 4, run in survey mode. Clones were read by immunoSEQ multiplex PCR, and TCRdb kept only the in-frame ones, dropping some. The sample records 35,000 to 40,000 clones, approximately 88% being singletons. These receptors are not linked to any known antigen. Cells were stimulated nonspecifically with anti-CD3/anti-CD28 magnetic beads. Sorting selected CD4+ T cells upregulating both CD40 ligand and CD69. The sample was CD4+ T cells sorted from PBMCs after roughly 18-hour stimulation, taken from a patient who received antiretroviral therapy. These receptors were taken from an adult man with HIV who was CMV-seropositive.

The rearrangement uses TRBV7-2 and TRBJ1-5; D uncertain. V was trimmed by 5 bases and J by 3 bases, leaving 14 bases between them. CDR1 and CDR2 from the germline V gene are SGHTA and FQGNSA. The CDR3 contains 15 residues. CDR3 in DNA: TGTGCCAGCAGCCGTCGGGGTTCCATCAATCAGCCCCAGCATTTT. Translation: CASSRRGSINQPQHF.

This chain uses TRBV6-2 or TRBV6-3 with TRBJ1-2; 8 nucleotides line up with TRBD1. There are 13 residues in the CDR3. V lost 5 bases and J lost 7; bases outside the gene matches: 6. Germline V gene lookup returns CDR1 MNHEY and CDR2 SVGEGT. CDR3 in DNA: TGTGCCAGCAGTCACGGACAGGGTGCTGGCTACACCTTC. Its translation is CASSHGQGAGYTF.

The chain links TRBV2 to TRBJ1-4; D gene ambiguous. Germline V gene data show CDR1 as SNHLY and CDR2 as FYNNEI. The CDR3 loop spans 15 amino acids. V gave up 0 bases and J gave up 1 base, with 6 bases separating them. CDR3 in DNA: TGTGCCAGCAGTGAAGCTGGGAGAACTAATGAAAAACTGTTTTTT. It encodes CASSEAGRTNEKLFF.

The gene calls are TRBV5-1 and TRBJ1-2; possibly TRBD1 for D (5 bases). Germline-derived CDR1 and CDR2 are SGHRS and YFSETQ. This CDR3 has 16 amino acids. Trimming removed 0 bases at V and 2 bases at J, with 14 bases between. CDR3 nucleotides: TGCGCCAGCAGCTTGGCCTGGGCAGGGACGAACTATGGCTACACCTTC. Residues: CASSLAWAGTNYGYTF.

J is TRBJ1-2 and V is TRBV14; a possible D gene is TRBD1 (6 bases). Trimming removed 2 bases from V and 4 bases from J, with 17 bases in between. Germline V gene data show CDR1 as SGHDN and CDR2 as FVKESK. This CDR3 is 16 amino acids long. CDR3 sequence: CASSQLPGGRVYGYTF. CDR3 DNA: TGTGCCAGCAGCCAACTTCCGGGGGGGCGCGTCTATGGCTACACCTTC.

Concerning this clone: Other nucleotide sequences from this sample produce the same CDR3. The rearrangement links TRBV2 to TRBJ1-5; D unclear. Germline loops: CDR1 SNHLY, CDR2 FYNNEI. Trimming cost V 4 bases and J 7 bases, with 5 bases left between them. CDR3 length equals 11 residues. The CDR3 DNA sequence: TGTGCCAGCAGTGTAGGGCAGCCCCAGCATTTT. It specifies CASSVGQPQHF.

In DNA, the CDR3 is TGTGCCAGAAGCTACCGGACAGGGCGAAGCTCTGGGGCCAACGTCCTGACTTTC. It translates to CARSYRTGRSSGANVLTF. The J gene is TRBJ2-6, the V gene TRBV5-3; 8 bases map to TRBD1. TRBV5-3 is an ORF; its function is uncertain. The CDR3 is 18 amino acids. The ends lost 3 bases at V and 0 bases at J; junction bases unmatched: 8.

This chain connects TRBV12-2 to TRBJ1-1. TRBV12-2 is noted as a pseudogene. CDR3 size: 15 residues. CDR3 nucleotide sequence: TGTGCAAGTCGCACAGAGGCGGGGTTATGCGCTGAAGCTTTCTTT. It is translated as CASRTEAGLCAEAFF.